The entry that follows covers one T cell receptor (beta chain) sequence. One entry per CDR3 protein, called by TCRdb with MiXCR from the 5' RACE reads. The sample lists 95,000 to 100,000 distinct CDR3 sequences, approximately 15% seen once, with 6% to 8% in the top ten. The data were obtained in a study of T cells of healthy individuals. This TCR came from a human donor in good health.

CDR3 nucleotides: TGTGCCAGCCTTAAACCGGGAGCGGTGGAGACCCAGTACTTC. Translating gives CASLKPGAVETQYF. This rearrangement joins TRBV28 to TRBJ2-5; D perhaps matches TRBD2 (6 bases). V was shortened by 8 bases and J by 5 bases, with 18 bases between the two germline ends. Germline V lookup: CDR1 MDHEN, CDR2 SYDVKM. The CDR3 has 14 amino acids.